These 14 T cell receptor beta chains were all obtained from the same sample, sequenced in a study of T cell changes during pregnancy in multiple sclerosis. Clones were read by immunoSEQ multiplex PCR, and TCRdb kept only the in-frame ones, dropping some. This sample has approximately 50,000 clones, with approximately 91% found just once. The sample here was CD8+ T cells from peripheral blood mononuclear cells, taken after pregnancy. These receptors were collected from a female donor with multiple sclerosis, enrolled in a pregnancy study.

This clone was seen a single time. CDR3 protein: CAWNPGLLFDEQFF. The CDR3 DNA is TGTGCCTGGAACCCGGGACTGCTGTTTGATGAGCAGTTCTTC. The rearrangement links TRBV30 to TRBJ2-1; weak D call: TRBD2 (6 bases). V lost 4 bases, J lost 8 bases, and 18 bases lay in between. This CDR3 contains 14 residues. Germline CDR1 reads GTSNPN; CDR2 reads SVGIG (reference sequence).

The chain links TRBV15 to TRBJ2-5, with D possibly being TRBD2 (6 bases). Trimming left V 1 base short and J 6 bases short, with 18 bases between. Germline-derived CDR1 and CDR2 are LNHNV and YYDKDF (reference sequence). CDR3 length equals 16 residues. Here the CDR3 DNA reads TGTGCCACCAGCAGAGTGCGGGACTCCCCACTGCAGACCCAGTACTTC. It encodes CATSRVRDSPLQTQYF.

This clone was seen a handful of times. V usage is TRBV11-2 and J usage is TRBJ1-1; 8 bases match TRBD1. V was clipped by 5 bases and J by 3 bases; unmatched bases: 5. This CDR3 spans 14 amino acids. The germline V gene encodes CDR1 SGHAT and CDR2 FQNNGV. The CDR3 DNA sequence: TGTGCCAGCAGCCCCCGACAGGGGTACACTGAAGCTTTCTTT. Translation: CASSPRQGYTEAFF.

The CDR3 DNA follows: TGTGCCAGCAGCCCCGGGACAGGGTTTGGGAACACTGAAGCTTTCTTT. Translation: CASSPGTGFGNTEAFF. The genes are TRBV5-6 and TRBJ1-1; 9 nucleotides line up with TRBD1. The junction had 8 bases not matched to a gene; V was cut back by 4 bases and J by 1 base. This CDR3 has 16 amino acids. Germline V gene data show CDR1 as SGHDT and CDR2 as YYEEEE.

The CDR3 is CASSIALSGTVHNEQFF. DNA for the CDR3: TGTGCCAGCAGCATCGCCTTATCCGGGACAGTTCACAATGAGCAGTTCTTC. V gene TRBV7-2 combines with J gene TRBJ2-1; 7 bases line up with TRBD1. The junction had 15 bases not matched to a gene; V was cut back by 5 bases and J by 5 bases. CDR3 length: 17 residues. Germline V gives CDR1 SGHTA, CDR2 FQGNSA.

The chain is built from TRBV5-1 and TRBJ2-1; TRBD2 agrees at 9 bases. The CDR3 is 18 amino acids. Germline loops: CDR1 SGHRS, CDR2 YFSETQ. V was clipped by 1 base and J by 8 bases; unmatched bases: 16. CDR3 nucleotides: TGCGCCAGCAGCTTGACCACGGGCGGGACTAGCCTCCTCCATGAGCAGTTCTTC. It codes for CASSLTTGGTSLLHEQFF.

The chain couples TRBV5-6 to TRBJ2-1; 7 bases align to TRBD2. Germline V CDR1 and CDR2: SGHDT, YYEEEE. Germline trimming cut 6 bases from V and 6 bases from J; bases unmatched to any gene: 6. The length of the CDR3 is 13 residues. CDR3 residues: CASTGTTSNEQFF. Here the CDR3 DNA reads TGTGCCAGCACCGGGACTACCTCCAATGAGCAGTTCTTC.

The chain uses TRBV19 and TRBJ2-2; tentative D call: TRBD1 (5 bases). V lost 6 bases and J 5 bases, leaving 16 bases between the germline ends. Germline CDR1 and CDR2: LNHDA and SQIVND (reference sequence). CDR3 length equals 15 residues. The CDR3 DNA reads TGTGCCAGTAGAAAGGGGTTTTTTGAAACCGGGGAGCTGTTTTTT. It specifies CASRKGFFETGELFF. Full variable domain (rest looked up from reference TRBV19 and TRBJ2-2): DGGITQSPKYLFRKEGQNVTLSCEQNLNHDAMYWYRQDPGQGLRLIYYSQIVNDFQKGDIAEGYSVSREKKESFPLTVTSAQKNPTAFYLCASRKGFFETGELFFGEGSRLTVL.

The V and J genes are TRBV9 and TRBJ2-5; 11 bases align to TRBD2. Germline V gene lookup returns CDR1 SGDLS and CDR2 YYNGEE. Unmatched junction bases numbered 6, after V lost 3 bases and J lost 5 bases. The CDR3 runs 15 residues. CDR3 amino acids: CASSGSGGAVETQYF. CDR3 DNA: TGTGCCAGCAGCGGTAGCGGGGGGGCCGTGGAGACCCAGTACTTC.

The DNA of the CDR3 is TGTGCCAGCAGCCGTACCGGGGAGCTGTTTTTT. As protein: CASSRTGELFF. The J gene is TRBJ2-2, the V gene TRBV11-3; no firm D call. Germline V gives CDR1 SGHNT, CDR2 YENEEA. V was cut by 5 bases and J by 5 bases, with 3 bases left in between. This CDR3 region has 11 residues. The whole variable domain, remainder taken from reference TRBV11-3 and TRBJ2-2, is EAGVVQSPRYKIIEKKQPVAFWCNPISGHNTLYWYLQNLGQGPELLIRYENEEAVDDSQLPKDRFSAERLKGVDSTLKIQPAELGDSAVYLCASSRTGELFFGEGSRLTVL.

Here the CDR3 DNA reads TGTGCCAGTACCCTCAGCAGTAGCGGGGGGACAGAGCAGTTCTTC. Protein product: CASTLSSSGGTEQFF. The chain links TRBV19 to TRBJ2-1; 10 nucleotides match TRBD2. V shed 7 bases, J shed 10 bases, and the junction held 13 bases outside the gene matches. In germline, CDR1 is LNHDA, CDR2 SQIVND (reference sequence). The CDR3 has 15 residues. The entire variable domain, with the rest obtained from reference TRBV19 and TRBJ2-1, is as follows: DGGITQSPKYLFRKEGQNVTLSCEQNLNHDAMYWYRQDPGQGLRLIYYSQIVNDFQKGDIAEGYSVSREKKESFPLTVTSAQKNPTAFYLCASTLSSSGGTEQFFGPGTRLTVL.

This rearrangement joins TRBV4-1 to TRBJ1-1; 7 bases are shared with TRBD1. V dropped 3 bases and J dropped 3; count of bases not matched to a gene: 1. The CDR3 length is 13 residues. Germline lookup yields CDR1 MGHRA and CDR2 YSYEKL. CDR3 nucleotides: TGCGCCAGCAGCCACACAGGGGACACTGAAGCTTTCTTT. Amino acid sequence: CASSHTGDTEAFF.

The chain has TRBV11-2 and TRBJ2-3; 7 bases line up with TRBD1. The CDR3 is 16 residues long. The junction had 16 bases not matched to a gene; V was cut back by 5 bases and J by 8 bases. CDR1 and CDR2 (germline): SGHAT, FQNNGV. The CDR3 DNA sequence: TGTGCCAGCAGCATCCGGGGACAGCCCCTTCGGGGTACGCAGTATTTT. This codes for CASSIRGQPLRGTQYF.

V and J are TRBV11-3 and TRBJ2-5; D gene ambiguous. Per germline, CDR1 SGHNT and CDR2 YENEEA. This CDR3 spans 15 amino acids. The ends were cut back, 2 bases at V and 3 bases at J, with 13 bases in the middle. CDR3 DNA: TGTGCCAGCAGCTTAACGAAACAGAACAAAGAGACCCAGTACTTC. Protein sequence: CASSLTKQNKETQYF. Full variable domain (remainder filled in from reference TRBV11-3 and TRBJ2-5): EAGVVQSPRYKIIEKKQPVAFWCNPISGHNTLYWYLQNLGQGPELLIRYENEEAVDDSQLPKDRFSAERLKGVDSTLKIQPAELGDSAVYLCASSLTKQNKETQYFGPGTRLLVL.